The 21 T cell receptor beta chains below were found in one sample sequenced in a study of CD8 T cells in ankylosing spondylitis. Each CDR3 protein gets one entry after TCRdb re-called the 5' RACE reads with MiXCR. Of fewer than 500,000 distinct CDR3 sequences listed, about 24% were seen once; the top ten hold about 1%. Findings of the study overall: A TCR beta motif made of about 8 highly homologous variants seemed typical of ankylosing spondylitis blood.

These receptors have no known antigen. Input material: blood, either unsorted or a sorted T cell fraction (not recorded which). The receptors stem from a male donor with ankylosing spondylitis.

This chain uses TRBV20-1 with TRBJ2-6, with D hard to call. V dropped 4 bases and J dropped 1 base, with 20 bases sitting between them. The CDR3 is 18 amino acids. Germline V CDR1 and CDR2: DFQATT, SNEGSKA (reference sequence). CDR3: CSAIKTSGRISGANVLTF. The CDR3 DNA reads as TGCAGTGCTATCAAGACAAGTGGTAGGATTTCTGGGGCCAACGTCCTGACTTTC.

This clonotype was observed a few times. CDR3 DNA sequence: TGTGCCAGCAGCCGGCGTGGGGAGTTGAGGGGAGAGACCCAGTACTTC. Protein product: CASSRRGELRGETQYF. The chain combines TRBV7-2 with TRBJ2-5, with D tentatively TRBD1 or TRBD2 (5 bases each). Deletions cut 5 bases from V and 4 bases from J, with 20 bases between. Germline CDR1 reads SGHTA; CDR2 reads FQGNSA. The CDR3 runs 16 residues.

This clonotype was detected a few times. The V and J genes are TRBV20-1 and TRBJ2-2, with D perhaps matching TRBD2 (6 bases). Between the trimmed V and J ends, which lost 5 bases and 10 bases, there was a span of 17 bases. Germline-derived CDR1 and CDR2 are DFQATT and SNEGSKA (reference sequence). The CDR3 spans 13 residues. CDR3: CSALRHTGEELFF. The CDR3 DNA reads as TGCAGTGCTCTGAGACACACGGGGGAGGAGCTGTTTTTT.

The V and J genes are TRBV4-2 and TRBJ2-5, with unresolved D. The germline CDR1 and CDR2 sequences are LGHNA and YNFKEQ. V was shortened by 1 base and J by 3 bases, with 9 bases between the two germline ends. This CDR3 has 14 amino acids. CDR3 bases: TGTGCCAGCAGCCAAGGCCATAGAGAAGAGACCCAGTACTTC. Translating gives CASSQGHREETQYF.

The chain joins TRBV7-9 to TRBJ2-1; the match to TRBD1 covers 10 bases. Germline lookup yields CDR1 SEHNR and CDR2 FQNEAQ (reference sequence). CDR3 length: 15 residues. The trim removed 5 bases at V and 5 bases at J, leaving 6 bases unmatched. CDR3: CASSQPGTGDNEQFF. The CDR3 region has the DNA TGTGCCAGCAGCCAACCCGGGACAGGGGACAATGAGCAGTTCTTC.

CDR3 protein: CASSPAPSGSIHQFF. Written as DNA, the CDR3 is TGCGCCAGCAGCCCGGCCCCTAGCGGGAGTATCCACCAGTTCTTC. The gene calls are TRBV5-1 and TRBJ2-1; 10 bases map to TRBD2. The CDR3 is 15 residues long. The germline gives CDR1 SGHRS, CDR2 YFSETQ. J was trimmed by 13 bases and V by 4 bases; bases with no gene match: 14.

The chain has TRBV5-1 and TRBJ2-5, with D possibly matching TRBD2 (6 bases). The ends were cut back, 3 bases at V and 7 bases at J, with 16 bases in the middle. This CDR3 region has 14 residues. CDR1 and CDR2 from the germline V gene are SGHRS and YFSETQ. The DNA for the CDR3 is TGCGCCAGCAGCTCGGCACTAGCTGCGGGGACCCAGTACTTC. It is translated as CASSSALAAGTQYF.

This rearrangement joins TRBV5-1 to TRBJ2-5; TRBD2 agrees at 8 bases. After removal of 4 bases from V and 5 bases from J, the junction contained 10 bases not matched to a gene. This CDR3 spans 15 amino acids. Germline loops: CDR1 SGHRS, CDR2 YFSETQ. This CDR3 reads CASSLRTSSAETQYF. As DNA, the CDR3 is TGCGCCAGCAGCCTTAGGACTAGCTCGGCTGAGACCCAGTACTTC.

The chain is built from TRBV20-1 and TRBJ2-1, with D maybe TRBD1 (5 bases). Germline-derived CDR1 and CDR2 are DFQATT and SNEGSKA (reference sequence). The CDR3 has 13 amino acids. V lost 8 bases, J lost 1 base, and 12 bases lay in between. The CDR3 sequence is CSTTQGSYNEQFF. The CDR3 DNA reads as TGCAGTACCACCCAGGGTTCCTACAATGAGCAGTTCTTC.

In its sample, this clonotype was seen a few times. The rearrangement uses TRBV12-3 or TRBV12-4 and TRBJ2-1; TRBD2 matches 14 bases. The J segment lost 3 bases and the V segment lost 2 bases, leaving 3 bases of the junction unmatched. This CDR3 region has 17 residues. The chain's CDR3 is CASSLRTSGRFYNEQFF. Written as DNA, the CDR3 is TGTGCCAGCAGTTTACGGACTAGCGGGAGGTTCTACAATGAGCAGTTCTTC.

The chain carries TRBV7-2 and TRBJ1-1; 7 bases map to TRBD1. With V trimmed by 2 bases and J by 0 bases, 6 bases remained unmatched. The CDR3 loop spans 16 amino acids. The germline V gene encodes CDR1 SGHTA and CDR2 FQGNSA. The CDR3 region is CASSLLTGWLNTEAFF. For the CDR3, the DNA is TGTGCCAGCAGCTTACTGACAGGGTGGTTGAACACTGAAGCTTTCTTT.

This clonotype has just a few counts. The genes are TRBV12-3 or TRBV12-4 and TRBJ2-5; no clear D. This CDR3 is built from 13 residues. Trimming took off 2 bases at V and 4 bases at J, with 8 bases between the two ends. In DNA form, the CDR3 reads TGTGCCAGCAGTTTAATTTCTACAGAGACCCAGTACTTC. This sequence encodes CASSLISTETQYF.

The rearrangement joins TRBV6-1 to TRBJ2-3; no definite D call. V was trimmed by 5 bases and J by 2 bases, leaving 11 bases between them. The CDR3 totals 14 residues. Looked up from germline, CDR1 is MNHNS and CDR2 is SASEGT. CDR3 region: CASSKRRYTDTQYF. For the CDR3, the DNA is TGTGCCAGCAGTAAACGGCGCTACACAGATACGCAGTATTTT.

CDR3 sequence (DNA): TGTGCCAGCAGCGACAGGGTCAATCAGCCCCAGCATTTT. It is translated as CASSDRVNQPQHF. V is TRBV12-3 or TRBV12-4 and J is TRBJ1-5, with 7 bases that match TRBD1. Unmatched junction bases numbered 2, after V lost 6 bases and J lost 3 bases. This CDR3 is built from 13 residues.

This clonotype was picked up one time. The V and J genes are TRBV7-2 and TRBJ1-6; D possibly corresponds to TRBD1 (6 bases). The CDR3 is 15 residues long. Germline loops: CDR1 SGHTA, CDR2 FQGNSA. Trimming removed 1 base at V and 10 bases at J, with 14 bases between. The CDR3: CASSLELGARSPLHF. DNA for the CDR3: TGTGCCAGCAGCTTAGAATTGGGGGCAAGGTCACCCCTCCACTTT.

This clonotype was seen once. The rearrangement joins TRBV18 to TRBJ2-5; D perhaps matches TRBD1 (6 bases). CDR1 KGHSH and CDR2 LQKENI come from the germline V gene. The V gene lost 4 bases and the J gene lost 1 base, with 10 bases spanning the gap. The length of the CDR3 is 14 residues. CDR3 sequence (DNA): TGTGCCAGCTCACGGGGACACCTCCAAGAGACCCAGTACTTC. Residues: CASSRGHLQETQYF.

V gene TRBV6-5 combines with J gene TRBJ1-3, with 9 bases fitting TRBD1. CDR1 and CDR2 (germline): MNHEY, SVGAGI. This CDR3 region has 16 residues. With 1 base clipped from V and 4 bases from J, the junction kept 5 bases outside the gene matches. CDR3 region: CASSYYRGPRGNTIYF. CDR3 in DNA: TGTGCCAGCAGTTACTACAGGGGGCCCCGAGGAAACACCATATATTTT.

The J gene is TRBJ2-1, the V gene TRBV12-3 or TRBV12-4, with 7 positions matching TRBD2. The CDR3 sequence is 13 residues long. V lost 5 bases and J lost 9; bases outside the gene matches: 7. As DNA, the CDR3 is TGTGCCAGCAGTCCCCGGGTAGCGGGTGAGCAGTTCTTC. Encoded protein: CASSPRVAGEQFF.

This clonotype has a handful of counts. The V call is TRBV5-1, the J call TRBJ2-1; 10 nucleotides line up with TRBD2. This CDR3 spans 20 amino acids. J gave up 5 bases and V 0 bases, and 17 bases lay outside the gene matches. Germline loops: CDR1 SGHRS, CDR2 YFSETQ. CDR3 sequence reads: CASSLEMVLAGMWGHNEQFF. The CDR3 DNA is TGCGCCAGCAGCTTGGAAATGGTACTAGCGGGGATGTGGGGCCACAATGAGCAGTTCTTC.

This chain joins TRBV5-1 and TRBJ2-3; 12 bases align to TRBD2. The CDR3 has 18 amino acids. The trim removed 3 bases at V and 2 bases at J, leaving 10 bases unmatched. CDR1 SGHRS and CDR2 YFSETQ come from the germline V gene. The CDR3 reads CASSSGLAGISFTDTQYF. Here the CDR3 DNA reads TGCGCCAGCAGCTCGGGACTAGCGGGCATCTCCTTCACAGATACGCAGTATTTT.

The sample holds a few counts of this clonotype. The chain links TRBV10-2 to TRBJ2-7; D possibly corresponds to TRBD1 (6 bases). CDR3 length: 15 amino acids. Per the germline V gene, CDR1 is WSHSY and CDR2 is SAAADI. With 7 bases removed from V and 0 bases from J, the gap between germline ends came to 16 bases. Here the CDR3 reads CASKLGAESSYEQYV. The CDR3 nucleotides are TGCGCCAGCAAACTGGGGGCGGAGAGCTCCTACGAGCAGTACGTC.